Following are 24 T cell receptor beta chains from one sample sequenced in a study of blood T cell repertoires in COVID-19. Assay used: immunoSEQ multiplex PCR; TCRdb lists only in-frame clones, some missing. Of roughly 280,000 clones listed, about nine tenths are singletons. The sequencing input was peripheral blood. The receptor source for this set is a woman aged 30 to 39 with COVID-19, enrolled during active disease.

For the CDR3, the DNA is TGTGCCAGCAGTGAAACTAGCGGGAGGTACAATGAGCAGTTCTTC. Protein sequence: CASSETSGRYNEQFF. The chain employs TRBV6-1 and TRBJ2-1; TRBD2 matches 12 bases. The CDR3 has 15 residues. V shed 2 bases and J 4 bases; nucleotides not matched to a gene: 0. Germline CDR1 and CDR2: MNHNS and SASEGT.

The chain couples TRBV5-1 to TRBJ2-1, with a weak D call TRBD2 (5 bases). CDR1 is SGHRS and CDR2 is YFSETQ in the germline V gene. The length of the CDR3 is 16 residues. V gave up 0 bases and J gave up 4 bases, with 14 bases separating them. CDR3 nucleotides: TGCGCCAGCAGCTTGGCCCTAACTAGTGGGTACAATGAGCAGTTCTTC. It is translated as CASSLALTSGYNEQFF.

The rearrangement uses TRBV5-1 and TRBJ2-7, with 12 nucleotides matching TRBD2. The CDR3 runs to 18 residues. V dropped 0 bases and J dropped 7; count of bases not matched to a gene: 14. Germline CDR1 SGHRS, CDR2 YFSETQ. The CDR3 loop is CASSLVAGGLAGTLEQYF. CDR3 bases: TGCGCCAGCAGCTTGGTGGCGGGCGGACTAGCGGGGACCTTGGAGCAGTACTTC.

The chain recombines TRBV5-6 with TRBJ1-3, with TRBD1 identical over 7 bases. J gave up 0 bases and V 4 bases, and 4 bases lay outside the gene matches. CDR3 size: 15 residues. The V gene's germline CDR1 is SGHDT and CDR2 YYEEEE. For the CDR3, the DNA is TGTGCCAGCAGCCCCCGGGACAGCTCTGGAAACACCATATATTTT. Protein sequence: CASSPRDSSGNTIYF.

Here the CDR3 reads CAVSDPGLANVGELFF. The CDR3 DNA reads TGTGCCGTGAGCGATCCGGGACTAGCAAATGTCGGGGAGCTGTTTTTT. The V and J genes are TRBV2 and TRBJ2-2; 9 bases line up with TRBD2. CDR1 is SNHLY and CDR2 is FYNNEI in the germline V gene. This CDR3 region has 16 residues. The V segment lost 11 bases and the J segment 7 bases; nucleotides outside the gene matches: 17.

This rearrangement joins TRBV4-3 to TRBJ2-5, with TRBD2 matching 9 bases. Germline trimming cut 2 bases from V and 5 bases from J; bases unmatched to any gene: 9. Germline loops: CDR1 LGHNA, CDR2 YSLEER. This CDR3 is built from 16 residues. CDR3 protein: CASSQKAVSGSETQYF. The CDR3 DNA sequence: TGCGCCAGCAGCCAAAAGGCGGTTAGCGGGAGTGAGACCCAGTACTTC.

This clone was recorded only once. The DNA for the CDR3 is TGTGCCACCAGTGACCCCGGGACAGGGCCGAATCAGCCCCAGCATTTT. Translating it yields CATSDPGTGPNQPQHF. V gene TRBV24-1 combines with J gene TRBJ1-5; 9 bases are shared with TRBD1. Germline V gives CDR1 KGHDR, CDR2 SFDVKD. The CDR3 is made up of 16 amino acids. The J segment lost 4 bases and the V segment lost 4 bases, leaving 7 bases of the junction unmatched.

CDR3 sequence (DNA): TGTGCCAGCAGGAGGGCGAGCGGGATGAACACCGGGGAGCTGTTTTTT. It encodes CASRRASGMNTGELFF. The chain links TRBV2 to TRBJ2-2; 7 bases are shared with TRBD2. V lost 6 bases and J lost 1; bases outside the gene matches: 8. This CDR3 spans 16 amino acids. Germline V gives CDR1 SNHLY, CDR2 FYNNEI.

The chain couples TRBV11-2 to TRBJ1-2; TRBD1 aligns across 9 bases. CDR3 length equals 14 residues. Losses at the gene ends were 7 bases for V and 3 bases for J; bases not matched to a gene: 6. The germline V gene has CDR1 SGHAT and CDR2 FQNNGV. CDR3 DNA: TGTGCCAGCAACCCGACAGGGGGGGACTATGGCTACACCTTC. As protein: CASNPTGGDYGYTF.

The gene calls are TRBV28 and TRBJ1-3, with unresolved D. CDR3 length equals 12 residues. The germline V gene encodes CDR1 MDHEN and CDR2 SYDVKM. V lost 6 bases to trimming and J lost 4 bases, with 7 bases between them. CDR3: CASSPRGNTIYF. The CDR3 coding sequence is TGTGCCAGCAGCCCCCGGGGAAACACCATATATTTT.

This sequence joins TRBV4-1 and TRBJ2-7; weak D call: TRBD1 (6 bases). Germline CDR1 reads MGHRA; CDR2 reads YSYEKL. V lost 0 bases, J lost 4 bases, and 13 bases lay in between. This CDR3 contains 15 residues. The CDR3 nucleotides read TGCGCCAGCAGCCAAGATGACAGGTCGGGATACGAGCAGTACTTC. Translating it yields CASSQDDRSGYEQYF.

V is TRBV28 and J is TRBJ1-2, with 9 bases that match TRBD1. V was clipped by 3 bases and J by 8 bases; unmatched bases: 10. Looked up from germline, CDR1 is MDHEN and CDR2 is SYDVKM. This CDR3 contains 15 residues. CDR3 sequence: CASSFPRGQGIGYTF. As DNA, the CDR3 is TGTGCCAGCAGTTTCCCCCGGGGACAGGGTATCGGCTACACCTTC.

This clone is a singleton in its sample. The rearrangement links TRBV28 to TRBJ1-5; 9 bases agree with TRBD1. Losses at the gene ends were 7 bases for V and 2 bases for J; bases not matched to a gene: 3. Germline CDR1 is MDHEN and CDR2 is SYDVKM. CDR3 length: 14 residues. The CDR3 loop is CASNRDRGNQPQHF. DNA of the CDR3: TGTGCCAGCAACCGGGACAGGGGCAATCAGCCCCAGCATTTT.

The V call is TRBV28, the J call TRBJ2-7, with 8 positions matching TRBD2. The CDR3 is made up of 17 amino acids. CDR1 and CDR2 (germline): MDHEN, SYDVKM. Trimming cost V 2 bases and J 4 bases; bases outside gene matches: 13. The CDR3 DNA sequence: TGTGCCAGCAGTTTAGAAACGGGAGGGGTCCTGGGATACGAGCAGTACTTC. Translating gives CASSLETGGVLGYEQYF.

The chain carries TRBV2 and TRBJ2-3; 7 positions agree with TRBD2. In germline, CDR1 is SNHLY, CDR2 FYNNEI. The V segment lost 6 bases and the J segment 1 base; nucleotides outside the gene matches: 10. This CDR3 comprises 16 residues. In DNA form, the CDR3 reads TGTGCCAGCAGGCCTCCGCGCGGGAGTGGCACAGATACGCAGTATTTT. Its translation is CASRPPRGSGTDTQYF.

This chain connects TRBV12-5 to TRBJ1-5; D unclear. Trimming took off 6 bases at V and 3 bases at J, with 9 bases between the two ends. Germline values: CDR1 LGHNT, CDR2 FRNRAP. The CDR3 is made up of 13 amino acids. CDR3 sequence: CASGLGINQPQHF. The CDR3 region has the DNA TGTGCTAGTGGACTAGGGATCAATCAGCCCCAGCATTTT.

V usage is TRBV5-5 and J usage is TRBJ2-7; TRBD1 matches at 8 bases. This CDR3 contains 15 residues. Germline loops: CDR1 SGHKS, CDR2 YYEKEE (reference sequence). Trimming took 0 bases from V and 2 from J; bases not matched to a gene: 4. The CDR3 DNA reads TGTGCCAGCAGCTTGGCCGGGGGACAGGCCTACGAGCAGTACTTC. Translation: CASSLAGGQAYEQYF.

This sequence joins TRBV7-8 and TRBJ2-7; 7 bases fit TRBD1. V lost 5 bases and J lost 4; bases outside the gene matches: 11. The CDR3 extends over 15 amino acids. Germline CDR1 SGHVS, CDR2 FQNEAQ. The CDR3 region is CASSLRTGPGYEQYF. Written as DNA, the CDR3 is TGTGCCAGCAGCCTTAGGACAGGTCCTGGTTACGAGCAGTACTTC.

Of note for this clone: Other DNA sequences in the sample encode the same CDR3. The chain carries TRBV18 and TRBJ2-1, with 8 positions matching TRBD1. The V segment lost 2 bases and the J segment 7 bases; nucleotides outside the gene matches: 1. The CDR3 contains 13 residues. Germline CDR1 is KGHSH and CDR2 is LQKENI. Written as DNA, the CDR3 is TGTGCCAGCTCACCAAACAGGGGGAATGAGCAGTTCTTC. It specifies CASSPNRGNEQFF. Based on the CDR3 plus reference TRBV18 and TRBJ2-1, the full variable domain is NAGVMQNPRHLVRRRGQEARLRCSPMKGHSHVYWYRQLPEEGLKFMVYLQKENIIDESGMPKERFSAEFPKEGPSILRIQQVVRGDSAAYFCASSPNRGNEQFFGPGTRLTVL.

The table lists this clone with a count of one. The chain is built from TRBV5-1 and TRBJ1-3; 7 nucleotides agree with TRBD1. The CDR3 runs to 15 residues. The V gene's germline CDR1 is SGHRS and CDR2 YFSETQ. J lost 2 bases, V lost 5 bases, and 7 bases had no gene match. The CDR3 DNA reads as TGCGCCAGCAGACCTACAGGGGTAGCTGGAAACACCATATATTTT. Residues: CASRPTGVAGNTIYF.

The chain links TRBV30 to TRBJ1-2; 9 bases are a match to TRBD1. CDR1 is GTSNPN and CDR2 is SVGIG in the germline V gene (reference sequence). The CDR3 runs to 13 residues. The V segment lost 3 bases and the J segment 5 bases; nucleotides outside the gene matches: 4. Here the CDR3 reads CAWSPGTGYGYTF. As DNA, the CDR3 is TGTGCCTGGAGCCCCGGGACAGGGTATGGCTACACCTTC.

The chain couples TRBV18 to TRBJ2-6, with TRBD1 as a possible D gene (6 bases). This CDR3 contains 16 residues. The ends were cut back, 3 bases at V and 0 bases at J, with 9 bases in the middle. Germline CDR1 and CDR2: KGHSH and LQKENI. The CDR3 here is CASSPQGNSGANVLTF. CDR3 DNA: TGTGCCAGCTCACCCCAGGGGAACTCTGGGGCCAACGTCCTGACTTTC.

This clone has only one observation. V gene TRBV10-1 combines with J gene TRBJ2-1, with 14 bases that match TRBD2. The V gene end was trimmed by 2 bases and the J gene end by 8 bases; junction bases not matched to a gene: 5. The CDR3 loop spans 16 amino acids. Germline V gene lookup returns CDR1 WNHNN and CDR2 SYGVQD (reference sequence). The CDR3, as DNA: TGCGCCAGCAGTGAGGGGACTAGCGGGAGTTTGGATGAGCAGTTCTTC. This encodes CASSEGTSGSLDEQFF.

Only a few counts were recorded for this clone. The chain combines TRBV10-3 with TRBJ1-5, with 9 bases fitting TRBD1. This CDR3 contains 13 residues. Germline CDR1 is ENHRY and CDR2 is SYGVKD. V gave up 11 bases and J gave up 5 bases; unmatched junction bases: 7. The DNA for the CDR3 is TGTGCCGTAAAACAGGGGGCGGATCAGCCCCAGCATTTT. This translates into CAVKQGADQPQHF.